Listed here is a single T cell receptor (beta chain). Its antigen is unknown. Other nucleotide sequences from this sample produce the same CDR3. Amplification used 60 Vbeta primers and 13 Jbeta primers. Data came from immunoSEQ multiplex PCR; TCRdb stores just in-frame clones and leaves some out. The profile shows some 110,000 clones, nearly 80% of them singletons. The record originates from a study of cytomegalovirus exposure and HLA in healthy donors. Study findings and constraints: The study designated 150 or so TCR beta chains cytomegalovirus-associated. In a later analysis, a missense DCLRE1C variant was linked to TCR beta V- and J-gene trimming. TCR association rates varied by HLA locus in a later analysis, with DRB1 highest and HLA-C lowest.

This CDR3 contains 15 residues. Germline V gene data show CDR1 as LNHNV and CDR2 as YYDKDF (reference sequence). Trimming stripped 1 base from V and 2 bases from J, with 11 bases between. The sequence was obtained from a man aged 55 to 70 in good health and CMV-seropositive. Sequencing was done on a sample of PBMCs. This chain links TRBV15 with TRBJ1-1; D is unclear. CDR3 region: CATSRGHSSNTEAFF. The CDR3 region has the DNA TGTGCCACCAGCAGAGGCCACAGTTCAAACACTGAAGCTTTCTTT.